Shown below are 8 T cell receptor beta chains from a single sample sequenced in a study of CD8 T cells in Susac syndrome (dated by TCRdb to the late 2010s). Libraries were built with the immunoSEQ multiplex PCR assay. RNA was extracted using the RNeasy kit, and roughly 0.5 to 1 ug of the RNA was reverse transcribed with random hexamers. TCRdb trimmed public reads at Q25 via fastp, called clones via MiXCR and kept in-frame beta chains. Entries that share a CDR3 protein sequence are merged under the most common genes and DNA. For this sample there are around 130,000 distinct CDR3 sequences; 75% to 90% appear just once. In total, the top ten clones hold 0.51% of the sample. The sample was CD8+ T cells from PBMCs. Every receptor here comes from a human donor with multiple sclerosis.

This chain joins TRBV7-8 and TRBJ2-7; 7 nucleotides line up with TRBD2. J lost 6 bases, V lost 8 bases, and 19 bases had no gene match. CDR3 length: 16 amino acids. Germline V gene sequence: CDR1 SGHVS, CDR2 FQNEAQ. The CDR3 spells CASGPTGGWSIGEQYV. DNA for the CDR3: TGTGCCAGCGGCCCCACGGGGGGATGGAGCATTGGCGAGCAGTACGTC.

The CDR3 reads CASSIGSGGQLSEKLFF. The CDR3, as DNA: TGTGCCAGTAGTATCGGCTCCGGCGGACAGCTCAGCGAAAAACTGTTTTTT. The chain combines TRBV19 with TRBJ1-4; D might be TRBD1 (6 bases). Trimming removed 3 bases at V and 8 bases at J, with 22 bases between. CDR1 is LNHDA and CDR2 is SQIVND in the germline V gene (reference sequence). This CDR3 comprises 17 residues.

The CDR3 protein is CASSLRDSVPGELFF. In DNA, the CDR3 is TGTGCCAGCAGCCTCCGGGACTCCGTCCCCGGGGAGCTGTTTTTT. The chain combines TRBV5-6 with TRBJ2-2, with D possibly TRBD2 on 6 matching bases. Germline CDR1 is SGHDT and CDR2 is YYEEEE. This CDR3 region has 15 residues. Trimming removed 4 bases from V and 6 bases from J, with 16 bases in between.

The chain recombines TRBV29-1 with TRBJ1-3; possibly TRBD1 for D (5 bases). Looked up from germline, CDR1 is SQVTM and CDR2 is ANQGSEA. This CDR3 is 17 amino acids long. V was pared by 0 bases and J by 0 bases, with 15 bases between. The CDR3 nucleotides are TGCAGCGTTGAAGATCTTGCAGGGAATAGCTCTGGAAACACCATATATTTT. It specifies CSVEDLAGNSSGNTIYF.

The chain links TRBV5-1 to TRBJ1-1; possibly TRBD1 for D (6 bases). The V and J ends lost 3 bases and 1 base respectively, with 16 bases between them. The CDR3 has 16 residues. Germline CDR1 is SGHRS and CDR2 is YFSETQ. CDR3 region: CASSSIPTGPNTEAFF. The DNA for the CDR3 is TGCGCCAGCAGCTCAATCCCGACAGGCCCGAACACTGAAGCTTTCTTT.

The CDR3 DNA reads as TGTGCCAGTAGTATTTCAGGGGCTGCCTACAATGAGCAGTTCTTC. Protein sequence: CASSISGAAYNEQFF. The genes are TRBV19 and TRBJ2-1; D is perhaps TRBD1 (6 bases). The CDR3 sequence is 15 residues long. Germline V gene sequence: CDR1 LNHDA, CDR2 SQIVND (reference sequence). Trimming left V 3 bases short and J 2 bases short, with 11 bases between.

The chain is built from TRBV12-3 or TRBV12-4 and TRBJ2-1; 7 nucleotides align to TRBD1. This CDR3 has 15 amino acids. V shed 6 bases and J 6 bases; nucleotides not matched to a gene: 11. The CDR3 spells CASSGNDRVPNEQFF. DNA of the CDR3: TGTGCCAGCAGCGGTAATGACAGGGTTCCCAATGAGCAGTTCTTC.

The chain recombines TRBV5-6 with TRBJ1-5; 7 nucleotides agree with TRBD1. The CDR3 loop spans 16 amino acids. Germline CDR1 and CDR2: SGHDT and YYEEEE. The ends lost 2 bases at V and 0 bases at J; junction bases unmatched: 5. The CDR3 is CASSFTGADSNQPQHF. CDR3 sequence (DNA): TGTGCCAGCAGCTTTACAGGGGCTGATAGCAATCAGCCCCAGCATTTT.